This passage covers 11 T cell receptor beta chains from one sample sequenced in a study of control samples from healthy donors and cancer patients. Clones were sequenced by immunoSEQ multiplex PCR, and TCRdb holds only the in-frame ones, with some missing. This sample has around 27,000 clones, with 85% found just once. Specimen: PBMCs. Every receptor here comes from a woman aged 55-69 years with head and neck cancer.

The chain couples TRBV2 to TRBJ2-5; TRBD1 is a possible D gene (6 bases). Germline V gene sequence: CDR1 SNHLY, CDR2 FYNNEI. The ends were cut back, 6 bases at V and 6 bases at J, with 20 bases in the middle. The CDR3 consists of 15 residues. The CDR3 here is CASSNGQPSSKTQYF. As DNA, the CDR3 is TGTGCCAGCAGCAATGGACAGCCTTCTTCGAAGACCCAGTACTTC.

The gene calls are TRBV4-1 and TRBJ2-7; tentatively, D is TRBD1 (5 bases). The germline V and J ends were trimmed by 5 bases and 3 bases, with 23 bases remaining between them. Per the germline V gene, CDR1 is MGHRA and CDR2 is YSYEKL. The CDR3 is 17 amino acids. The CDR3 sequence is CASSSRFSTAKDYEQYF. The CDR3 coding sequence is TGCGCCAGCAGCTCTCGCTTTTCGACAGCGAAGGACTACGAGCAGTACTTC.

This chain joins TRBV5-4 and TRBJ2-7; TRBD1 agrees at 8 bases. The V and J ends lost 4 bases and 2 bases, in that order; junction bases with no gene match: 5. The germline CDR1 and CDR2 sequences are SGHNT and YYREEE (reference sequence). The CDR3 extends over 14 amino acids. The chain's CDR3 is CASSPRDRTYEQYF. The CDR3 nucleotides are TGTGCCAGCAGCCCCCGGGACAGGACCTACGAGCAGTACTTC.

J is TRBJ2-1 and V is TRBV12-3 or TRBV12-4, with 8 bases aligning to TRBD2. This CDR3 contains 12 residues. V lost 5 bases, J lost 16 bases, and 10 bases stayed unmatched. In DNA, the CDR3 is TGTGCCAGCAGTGGACTAGCAATTAGCCAATTCTTC. Translating gives CASSGLAISQFF.

V gene TRBV4-2 combines with J gene TRBJ2-2, with 7 bases lining up with TRBD1. Germline V lookup: CDR1 LGHNA, CDR2 YNFKEQ. CDR3 length: 15 amino acids. V lost 0 bases, J lost 7 bases, and 5 bases stayed unmatched. This CDR3 is CASSQDRGIGGELFF. The CDR3 bases are TGTGCCAGCAGCCAAGACAGGGGGATTGGCGGGGAGCTGTTTTTT.

The DNA for the CDR3 is TGTGCCAGCAGCTTTTTAGCGGGCGGCCAAGAGACCCAGTACTTC. Translating gives CASSFLAGGQETQYF. This sequence joins TRBV5-4 and TRBJ2-5; the match to TRBD2 covers 7 bases. Germline CDR1 and CDR2: SGHNT and YYREEE (reference sequence). CDR3 length: 15 amino acids. V gave up 2 bases and J gave up 1 base; unmatched junction bases: 5.

The V and J genes are TRBV27 and TRBJ1-5, with 8 bases matching TRBD1. Germline CDR1 and CDR2: MNHEY and SMNVEV (reference sequence). CDR3 length equals 15 residues. The trim removed 5 bases at V and 2 bases at J, leaving 5 bases unmatched. CDR3 coding DNA: TGTGCCAGCAGTCCCTCGACAGGGGGCAATCAGCCCCAGCATTTT. Amino acid sequence: CASSPSTGGNQPQHF.

This chain connects TRBV6-2 or TRBV6-3 to TRBJ2-1, with 11 bases matching TRBD2. This CDR3 comprises 15 residues. Germline CDR1 MNHEY, CDR2 SVGEGT. V dropped 3 bases and J dropped 10; count of bases not matched to a gene: 8. In DNA, the CDR3 is TGTGCCAGCAGTTATCATACTAGCGGGGGTCTCGAGCAGTTCTTC. It specifies CASSYHTSGGLEQFF.

The V call is TRBV11-2, the J call TRBJ1-2; tentative D call: TRBD1 (6 bases). Looked up from germline, CDR1 is SGHAT and CDR2 is FQNNGV. The germline V and J ends were trimmed by 4 bases and 8 bases, with 14 bases remaining between them. CDR3 length equals 13 residues. The CDR3 sequence is CASSSLTGLGYTF. The CDR3 DNA reads TGTGCCAGCAGCTCCCTAACAGGGCTGGGCTACACCTTC. The whole variable domain, filled in from reference TRBV11-2 and TRBJ1-2, reads EAGVAQSPRYKIIEKRQSVAFWCNPISGHATLYWYQQILGQGPKLLIQFQNNGVVDDSQLPKDRFSAERLKGVDSTLKIQPAKLEDSAVYLCASSSLTGLGYTFGSGTRLTVV.

The chain joins TRBV11-3 to TRBJ1-1; D not certain. V lost 3 bases to trimming and J lost 5 bases, with 10 bases between them. Germline V gene data show CDR1 as SGHNT and CDR2 as YENEEA. The CDR3 extends over 13 amino acids. CDR3 loop: CASSLSIVTEAFF. The CDR3 DNA is TGTGCCAGCAGCTTGAGTATCGTGACTGAAGCTTTCTTT.

The V and J genes are TRBV27 and TRBJ1-1, with a tentative D call TRBD1 (5 bases). The ends were cut back, 8 bases at V and 3 bases at J, with 13 bases in the middle. The CDR3 has 13 amino acids. CDR1 and CDR2 from the germline V gene are MNHEY and SMNVEV (reference sequence). CDR3 coding DNA: TGTGCCAGCCTTGGTTGGGGGTACACTGAAGCTTTCTTT. Amino acids: CASLGWGYTEAFF.